These 29 T cell receptor beta chains were sequenced from one sample in a study of T-cell memory formation after mild COVID-19. TCRdb recomputed calls from the 5' RACE reads with MiXCR, one row per CDR3 protein. The table records over 250,000 distinct CDR3 sequences, 15% to 20% of them present only once. Sequencing was performed on PBMCs or a T cell subset sorted from them (not recorded which). These TCRs come from a young man who had mild COVID-19 (a few samples of this study predate the infection). Cell type and time point are not known.

This clonotype appeared many times. CDR3 residues: CASSRTTSGETQYF. The CDR3 DNA follows: TGTGCCAGCTCAAGGACAACCTCCGGGGAGACCCAGTACTTC. The chain is built from TRBV2 and TRBJ2-5, with D perhaps matching TRBD1 (5 bases). The germline CDR1 and CDR2 sequences are SNHLY and FYNNEI. The CDR3 has 14 residues. Trimming removed 8 bases from V and 5 bases from J, with 18 bases in between.

The gene calls are TRBV3-1 and TRBJ2-5; possible D gene TRBD2, 5 bases. This CDR3 contains 11 residues. Per germline, CDR1 LGHDT and CDR2 YNNKEL (reference sequence). V was shortened by 7 bases and J by 5 bases, with 8 bases between the two germline ends. CDR3 in DNA: TGTGCCAGCATCAGAGGGGAGACCCAGTACTTC. Its protein is CASIRGETQYF.

This clonotype appeared a few times. The CDR3 sequence is CASSQRDRLYGYTF. The CDR3 region has the DNA TGTGCCAGCAGCCAACGGGACAGGTTATATGGCTACACCTTC. The gene calls are TRBV5-8 and TRBJ1-2; 8 bases agree with TRBD1. The V and J ends lost 4 bases and 5 bases, in that order; junction bases with no gene match: 7. This CDR3 contains 14 residues. In germline, CDR1 is SGHTS, CDR2 YDEGEE.

This clonotype has at least ten counts. The chain is built from TRBV4-1 and TRBJ1-1; TRBD1 agrees at 7 bases. V was clipped by 0 bases and J by 8 bases; unmatched bases: 12. Germline V gives CDR1 MGHRA, CDR2 YSYEKL. The CDR3 extends over 16 amino acids. The CDR3 DNA reads TGCGCCAGCAGCCAAGAACAGGGGCCGCAACGGATAGAAGCTTTCTTT. It encodes CASSQEQGPQRIEAFF.

This clonotype has just a few counts. This chain links TRBV20-1 with TRBJ2-7; D not resolved. Trimming pared 0 bases from V and 2 bases from J, leaving 11 bases between. The CDR3 contains 14 residues. Germline CDR1 reads DFQATT; CDR2 reads SNEGSKA (reference sequence). CDR3 in amino acids: CSARDRQATYEQYF. The CDR3 nucleotides are TGCAGTGCTAGAGATCGCCAGGCCACCTACGAGCAGTACTTC.

This clonotype was detected only a few times. The chain combines TRBV6-6 with TRBJ1-2, with D hard to call. From germline, CDR1 is MNHNY and CDR2 SVGAGI (reference sequence). CDR3 length equals 12 residues. V gave up 6 bases and J gave up 6 bases, with 11 bases separating them. CDR3 loop: CASRLPPDGYTF. CDR3 nucleotides: TGTGCCAGCAGGCTACCCCCAGATGGCTACACCTTC.

This clonotype was picked up a small number of times. The V call is TRBV12-3 or TRBV12-4, the J call TRBJ1-5, with D maybe TRBD1 (6 bases). The CDR3 consists of 14 residues. V was shortened by 6 bases and J by 5 bases, with 14 bases between the two germline ends. CDR3 bases: TGTGCCAGCAGGTTCAGGGGTCTCGATCAGCCCCAGCATTTT. Encoded protein: CASRFRGLDQPQHF.

The chain recombines TRBV2 with TRBJ2-1, with 15 bases that match TRBD2. J gave up 7 bases and V 4 bases, and 5 bases lay outside the gene matches. The CDR3 loop spans 16 amino acids. CDR1 is SNHLY and CDR2 is FYNNEI in the germline V gene. The CDR3 DNA reads TGTGCCAGCAGTGGCTGGGGGACTAGCGGGGGGAATGAGCAGTTCTTC. Translating it yields CASSGWGTSGGNEQFF.

The chain combines TRBV12-3 or TRBV12-4 with TRBJ1-2; D call uncertain. V dropped 6 bases and J dropped 8 bases, with 13 bases sitting between them. The CDR3 spans 12 residues. The CDR3 nucleotides are TGTGCCAGCAGCGGATCCCAGAGGGGCTACACCTTC. Protein product: CASSGSQRGYTF.

This chain uses TRBV27 with TRBJ2-2; TRBD2 is a possible D gene (6 bases). The CDR3 spans 18 residues. Trimming shortened V by 2 bases and J by 2 bases, and 18 bases separated the two germline ends. Germline assignment: CDR1 MNHEY and CDR2 SMNVEV (reference sequence). CDR3 nucleotide sequence: TGTGCCAGCAGTTTAGGCCCAGCGGGTCCGGGAAACACCGGGGAGCTGTTTTTT. It translates to CASSLGPAGPGNTGELFF.

This clonotype was observed at least ten times. This chain uses TRBV9 with TRBJ2-5; the D is unclear. V was cut by 4 bases and J by 1 base, with 8 bases left in between. Germline CDR1 reads SGDLS; CDR2 reads YYNGEE. This CDR3 region has 13 residues. CDR3 DNA: TGTGCCAGCAGCTTTCGGGCCCAAGAGACCCAGTACTTC. It encodes CASSFRAQETQYF.

The table lists this clonotype with many counts. One end of the junction does not line up with germline, which may come from a read error. The chain carries TRBV5-1 and TRBJ2-7; TRBD1 agrees at 7 bases. The germline gives CDR1 SGHRS, CDR2 YFSETQ. The CDR3 covers 16 residues. Written as DNA, the CDR3 is TGCGCCAGCAGCTTGGTCCCGGAGACAGGGTCCTCCGAGCAGTACTTC. This translates into CASSLVPETGSSEQYF.

This clonotype was seen only once. This chain links TRBV5-6 with TRBJ2-1, with D possibly called TRBD1 or TRBD2 (5 bases each). The CDR3 spans 12 residues. V was pared by 6 bases and J by 9 bases, with 13 bases between. Germline lookup yields CDR1 SGHDT and CDR2 YYEEEE. CDR3 amino acids: CASTWGLGEQFF. The CDR3 DNA sequence: TGTGCCAGCACCTGGGGGTTAGGTGAGCAGTTCTTC.

The J gene is TRBJ2-3, the V gene TRBV5-1, with TRBD1 matching 8 bases. The CDR3 spans 14 residues. Germline V gene data show CDR1 as SGHRS and CDR2 as YFSETQ. The V gene end was trimmed by 4 bases and the J gene end by 5 bases; junction bases not matched to a gene: 6. DNA of the CDR3: TGCGCCAGCAGCAACAGGGGGTTCCTAGATACGCAGTATTTT. It yields the protein CASSNRGFLDTQYF.

In this sample, this clonotype turned up a few times. The gene calls are TRBV7-2 and TRBJ2-1; 7 bases line up with TRBD2. The J segment lost 5 bases and the V segment lost 7 bases, leaving 5 bases of the junction unmatched. Germline CDR1 and CDR2: SGHTA and FQGNSA. This CDR3 spans 13 amino acids. The CDR3 coding sequence is TGTGCCAGCACCTCCGGGACTAACAATGAGCAGTTCTTC. This translates into CASTSGTNNEQFF.

In this sample, this clonotype turned up a few times. This sequence joins TRBV29-1 and TRBJ1-2, with 10 bases matching TRBD1. Germline CDR1 reads SQVTM; CDR2 reads ANQGSEA. V was clipped by 4 bases and J by 5 bases; unmatched bases: 4. This CDR3 contains 13 residues. Here the CDR3 DNA reads TGCAGCGTTGTTCCGGGACAGGGGTATGGCTACACCTTC. Translated: CSVVPGQGYGYTF.

This clonotype was observed a few times. The genes are TRBV4-1 and TRBJ2-7, with TRBD2 identical over 8 bases. J was trimmed by 1 base and V by 1 base; bases with no gene match: 3. CDR1 is MGHRA and CDR2 is YSYEKL in the germline V gene. The CDR3 contains 15 residues. DNA for the CDR3: TGCGCCAGCAGCCAAGCGAGCGGGAGTTCCTACGAGCAGTACTTC. This translates into CASSQASGSSYEQYF.

This clonotype was recorded many times. This chain links TRBV13 with TRBJ2-7; either TRBD1 or TRBD2 may supply D (5 bases each). Trimming cost V 5 bases and J 2 bases, with 13 bases left between them. The CDR3 runs to 14 residues. From germline, CDR1 is PRHDT and CDR2 FYEKMQ (reference sequence). CDR3 in DNA: TGTGCCAGCAGCCGGGGACGGCCCGCCTACGAGCAGTACGTC. It specifies CASSRGRPAYEQYV.

This clonotype appeared a few times. The rearrangement joins TRBV11-2 to TRBJ2-1; 10 bases map to TRBD1. CDR1 is SGHAT and CDR2 is FQNNGV in the germline V gene. This CDR3 is built from 15 residues. V lost 5 bases and J lost 7; bases outside the gene matches: 8. CDR3 nucleotide sequence: TGTGCCAGCAGCAGGAGGGACAGGGGTTTTAATGAGCAGTTCTTC. Its protein is CASSRRDRGFNEQFF.

In this sample, this clonotype turned up a few times. V gene TRBV7-6 combines with J gene TRBJ2-5; TRBD2 is a possible D gene (6 bases). CDR1 is SGHVS and CDR2 is FNYEAQ in the germline V gene. There are 14 residues in the CDR3. Trimming left V 4 bases short and J 9 bases short, with 18 bases between. CDR3 amino acids: CASSSLAIGGPQYF. The CDR3 bases are TGTGCCAGCAGCTCGCTAGCGATCGGGGGACCCCAGTACTTC.

This clonotype was found a few times. The chain carries TRBV15 and TRBJ1-2; 7 nucleotides match TRBD1. The CDR3 consists of 12 residues. V was clipped by 4 bases and J by 7 bases; unmatched bases: 3. Per the germline V gene, CDR1 is LNHNV and CDR2 is YYDKDF (reference sequence). CDR3 amino acids: CATSMGQFGYTF. DNA for the CDR3: TGTGCCACCAGCATGGGACAGTTTGGCTACACCTTC.

This rearrangement joins TRBV27 to TRBJ1-2; D possibly corresponds to TRBD1 (5 bases). Germline V gene data show CDR1 as MNHEY and CDR2 as SMNVEV (reference sequence). V dropped 5 bases and J dropped 8 bases, with 18 bases sitting between them. The CDR3 runs 14 residues. CDR3 sequence reads: CASSPPGGRGGYTF. CDR3 sequence (DNA): TGTGCCAGCAGTCCTCCCGGGGGGAGGGGAGGCTACACCTTC.

This clonotype was found a few times. The rearrangement uses TRBV5-6 and TRBJ2-7, with 8 bases aligning to TRBD1. Trimming at V came to 0 bases and at J to 1 base, leaving 3 bases not matched to a gene. Germline V lookup: CDR1 SGHDT, CDR2 YYEEEE. The CDR3 is made up of 15 amino acids. CDR3 sequence reads: CASSLAYRGSYEQYV. CDR3 sequence (DNA): TGTGCCAGCAGCTTGGCCTACAGGGGGTCCTACGAGCAGTACGTC.

The gene calls are TRBV2 and TRBJ1-2; possibly TRBD1 for D (5 bases). V was cut by 6 bases and J by 5 bases, with 13 bases left in between. Germline values: CDR1 SNHLY, CDR2 FYNNEI. The CDR3 spans 13 residues. The CDR3 DNA follows: TGTGCCAGCAGGGCCGGGGGAGATTATGGCTACACCTTC. It yields the protein CASRAGGDYGYTF.

This chain joins TRBV5-6 and TRBJ1-5, with D tentatively TRBD1 (5 bases). The CDR3 covers 13 residues. Per germline, CDR1 SGHDT and CDR2 YYEEEE. V was cut by 4 bases and J by 7 bases, with 12 bases left in between. As DNA, the CDR3 is TGTGCCAGCAGCCCCAGGGCGATGCAGCCCCAGCATTTT. It translates to CASSPRAMQPQHF.

The rearrangement links TRBV2 to TRBJ2-3; D perhaps matches TRBD1 (5 bases). V lost 7 bases and J 2 bases, leaving 28 bases between the germline ends. The CDR3 covers 19 residues. CDR1 SNHLY and CDR2 FYNNEI come from the germline V gene. This CDR3 is CASIPGLGHSSGSTDTQYF. In nucleotides, the CDR3 is TGTGCCAGCATTCCCGGTCTGGGGCACTCCTCAGGCTCCACAGATACGCAGTATTTT.

There are a few counts of this clonotype. The chain is built from TRBV6-5 and TRBJ1-1; D gene unclear. This CDR3 is built from 14 residues. Germline V lookup: CDR1 MNHEY, CDR2 SVGAGI. V lost 2 bases and J lost 5, with 12 bases in between. The chain's CDR3 is CASSYRRFSTEAFF. The CDR3 DNA reads TGTGCCAGCAGTTACAGGCGATTCTCGACTGAAGCTTTCTTT.

This clonotype was counted a few times. V and J are TRBV7-9 and TRBJ2-3; D remains unclear. In germline, CDR1 is SEHNR, CDR2 FQNEAQ (reference sequence). V shed 3 bases and J shed 5 bases, with 12 bases lying between them. This CDR3 has 14 amino acids. CDR3 DNA: TGTGCCAGCAGCTTTACATCGGTTGGAGATACGCAGTATTTT. Its translation: CASSFTSVGDTQYF.

V usage is TRBV7-2 and J usage is TRBJ2-1, with D possibly TRBD1 on 6 matching bases. CDR1 is SGHTA, CDR2 FQGNSA, per germline. The CDR3 length is 13 residues. The V gene lost 7 bases and the J gene lost 10 bases, with 17 bases spanning the gap. The CDR3 bases are TGTGCCAGCAACCCGACAGGCCCAGGGGAGCAGTTCTTC. Translation gives CASNPTGPGEQFF. Combining the CDR3 with reference TRBV7-2 and TRBJ2-1 gives the whole variable domain GAGVSQSPSNKVTEKGKDVELRCDPISGHTALYWYRQSLGQGLEFLIYFQGNSAPDKSGLPSDRFSAERTGGSVSTLTIQRTQQEDSAVYLCASNPTGPGEQFFGPGTRLTVL.